The 29 T cell receptor beta chains below were found in one sample sequenced in a study of blood T cells in healthy people across ages. The use of a sample-barcoded 5' primer and a J-beta primer mix characterized a second PCR of about 6 to 11 cycles. TCRdb reprocessed the 5' RACE reads with MiXCR, giving one entry per CDR3 protein. The table lists roughly 860,000 distinct CDR3 sequences, about 62% of them singletons, with about a quarter in the top ten. The sequencing input was blood. The receptors come from a young man in good health.

This chain joins TRBV4-3 and TRBJ2-7, with D maybe TRBD2 (5 bases). The J call could be wrong; TRBJ2-5 is a better fit for the DNA end. This CDR3 region has 13 residues. Germline V gene sequence: CDR1 LGHNA, CDR2 YSLEER. In DNA form, the CDR3 reads TGCGCCAGCAGCCAGACGGGGCAAGAGACCCAGTACTTC. Encoded protein: CASSQTGQETQYF.

The V and J genes are TRBV27 and TRBJ1-6; D ambiguous. CDR1 and CDR2 from the germline V gene are MNHEY and SMNVEV (reference sequence). The V end lost 5 bases, the J end lost 0 bases, and 11 bases lay between the germline ends. The CDR3 spans 16 residues. The CDR3 is CASSLRLSSYNSPLHF. CDR3 sequence (DNA): TGTGCCAGCAGTCTGAGACTGAGCTCCTATAATTCACCCCTCCACTTT.

This chain uses TRBV4-3 with TRBJ2-7; no clear D. Germline CDR1 reads LGHNA; CDR2 reads YSLEER. Trimming removed 2 bases from V and 2 bases from J, with 16 bases in between. CDR3 length: 16 amino acids. CDR3 bases: TGCGCCAGCAGCCAAAGCGTCGTAGGACCCCCCTACGAGCAGTACTTC. This encodes CASSQSVVGPPYEQYF.

This clonotype was seen only once. V and J are TRBV27 and TRBJ2-3, with D possibly being TRBD1 (7 bases). Per germline, CDR1 MNHEY and CDR2 SMNVEV (reference sequence). V lost 5 bases and J 6 bases, leaving 24 bases between the germline ends. CDR3 length equals 17 residues. The CDR3, as DNA: TGTGCCAGCAGTGCCCACAGGGGAAGGGGGGCAGCGGATACGCAGTATTTT. Its translation is CASSAHRGRGAADTQYF.

This chain joins TRBV29-1 and TRBJ2-3; possibly TRBD2 for D (5 bases). V lost 4 bases, J lost 0 bases, and 8 bases lay in between. The CDR3 extends over 13 amino acids. Germline CDR1 and CDR2: SQVTM and ANQGSEA. The CDR3 nucleotides read TGCAGCGTTGGGTCGGGAAGCACAGATACGCAGTATTTT. This encodes CSVGSGSTDTQYF.

Worth noting for this clonotype: One end of the junction varies from germline; a read error may be responsible. This chain's CDR3 is CASGQGQHSVGADAQYF. As DNA, the CDR3 is TGCGCCAGCGGCCAAGGTCAACATTCAGTAGGGGCAGATGCGCAGTATTTT. The rearrangement links TRBV4-3 to TRBJ2-3, with TRBD1 as a possible D gene (5 bases). The CDR3 runs 17 residues. Germline CDR1 and CDR2: LGHNA and YSLEER.

This clonotype was seen a few times. V usage is TRBV9 and J usage is TRBJ1-1; no clear D gene. CDR1 is SGDLS, CDR2 YYNGEE, per germline. This CDR3 region has 15 residues. Trimming shortened V by 0 bases and J by 0 bases, and 9 bases separated the two germline ends. The chain's CDR3 is CASSVDGIMNTEAFF. In DNA, the CDR3 is TGTGCCAGCAGCGTAGACGGCATAATGAACACTGAAGCTTTCTTT.

The rearrangement joins TRBV27 to TRBJ2-7; D may be TRBD1 (6 bases). CDR3 length equals 15 residues. Germline-derived CDR1 and CDR2 are MNHEY and SMNVEV (reference sequence). The ends were cut back, 4 bases at V and 5 bases at J, with 18 bases in the middle. The CDR3 coding sequence is TGTGCCAGCAGTTCCAGACAGGTGGACCGGAACGAGCAGTACTTC. Translated: CASSSRQVDRNEQYF.

This rearrangement joins TRBV10-3 to TRBJ1-2; D call uncertain. The V and J ends lost 5 bases and 6 bases respectively, with 13 bases between them. The V gene's germline CDR1 is ENHRY and CDR2 SYGVKD. The CDR3 totals 13 residues. The CDR3 nucleotides read TGTGCCATCAGTCTACCAACCGGGGATGGCTACACCTTC. This gives the protein CAISLPTGDGYTF.

This clonotype was seen only a few times. The chain has TRBV13 and TRBJ1-6; D uncertain. The CDR3 totals 13 residues. Germline CDR1 PRHDT, CDR2 FYEKMQ (reference sequence). V lost 0 bases, J lost 17 bases, and 14 bases lay in between. The CDR3 sequence is CASSLGSGVRVHF. CDR3 bases: TGTGCCAGCAGCTTAGGCTCCGGAGTACGGGTCCACTTT. Full variable domain (outside the CDR3, taken from reference TRBV13 and TRBJ1-6): AAGVIQSPRHLIKEKRETATLKCYPIPRHDTVYWYQQGPGQDPQFLISFYEKMQSDKGSIPDRFSAQQFSDYHSELNMSSLELGDSALYFCASSLGSGVRVHFGNGTRLTVT.

The chain joins TRBV7-9 to TRBJ2-1; tentative D call: TRBD2 (7 bases). The CDR3 length is 18 residues. Germline loops: CDR1 SEHNR, CDR2 FQNEAQ (reference sequence). V was pared by 1 base and J by 0 bases, with 16 bases between. CDR3 nucleotide sequence: TGTGCCAGCAGCTTAGATCTGGGAGGGGGAATCTCCTACAATGAGCAGTTCTTC. It specifies CASSLDLGGGISYNEQFF.

The CDR3 sequence is CASSQEGKHSPLHF. The CDR3 DNA follows: TGTGCCAGCAGTCAAGAAGGGAAGCATTCACCCCTCCACTTT. The chain is built from TRBV25-1 and TRBJ1-6, with no clear D. The V end lost 5 bases, the J end lost 8 bases, and 13 bases lay between the germline ends. The germline V gene encodes CDR1 MGHDK and CDR2 SYGVNS. The length of the CDR3 is 14 residues. Full variable domain (rest looked up from reference TRBV25-1 and TRBJ1-6): EADIYQTPRYLVIGTGKKITLECSQTMGHDKMYWYQQDPGMELHLIHYSYGVNSTEKGDLSSESTVSRIRTEHFPLTLESARPSHTSQYLCASSQEGKHSPLHFGNGTRLTVT.

The chain links TRBV7-2 to TRBJ1-1; D remains ambiguous. Trimming stripped 4 bases from V and 0 bases from J, with 6 bases between. CDR1 is SGHTA and CDR2 is FQGNSA in the germline V gene. The CDR3 runs to 13 residues. CDR3 residues: CASSWKMNTEAFF. CDR3 DNA sequence: TGTGCCAGCAGCTGGAAGATGAACACTGAAGCTTTCTTT.

The J gene is TRBJ1-6, the V gene TRBV25-1; D might be TRBD1 (5 bases). The germline V gene has CDR1 MGHDK and CDR2 SYGVNS. V was trimmed by 1 base and J by 10 bases, leaving 14 bases between them. The CDR3 runs 15 residues. CDR3 loop: CASSEFTGAGSPLHF. In nucleotides, the CDR3 is TGTGCCAGCAGTGAATTTACCGGGGCTGGATCACCCCTCCACTTT.

The gene calls are TRBV20-1 and TRBJ2-7; D ambiguous. Looked up from germline, CDR1 is DFQATT and CDR2 is SNEGSKA (reference sequence). Trimming left V 1 base short and J 2 bases short, with 12 bases between. CDR3 length equals 14 residues. The CDR3 protein is CSARGRNKPYEQYF. The CDR3 region has the DNA TGCAGTGCTAGAGGTAGAAACAAACCCTACGAGCAGTACTTC.

V is TRBV5-1 and J is TRBJ2-5, with 9 bases identical to TRBD1. This CDR3 region has 15 residues. Trimming took 0 bases from V and 5 from J; bases not matched to a gene: 5. Per the germline V gene, CDR1 is SGHRS and CDR2 is YFSETQ. The CDR3 coding sequence is TGCGCCAGCAGCTTGGTACAGGGGGCGGTTGAGACCCAGTACTTC. This translates into CASSLVQGAVETQYF.

J is TRBJ2-2 and V is TRBV4-3; D not certain. The ends were cut back, 3 bases at V and 7 bases at J, with 9 bases in the middle. This CDR3 comprises 13 residues. Germline loops: CDR1 LGHNA, CDR2 YSLEER. CDR3 residues: CASSQEGNGELFF. CDR3 DNA: TGCGCCAGCAGCCAGGAAGGGAACGGGGAGCTGTTTTTT.

The V gene is TRBV15, the J gene TRBJ2-3; 9 positions agree with TRBD1. After removal of 3 bases from V and 1 base from J, the junction contained 2 bases not matched to a gene. This CDR3 spans 15 amino acids. Germline-derived CDR1 and CDR2 are LNHNV and YYDKDF (reference sequence). The CDR3 is CATSRWDRGTDTQYF. CDR3 nucleotide sequence: TGTGCCACCAGCAGGTGGGACAGGGGCACAGATACGCAGTATTTT.

The chain recombines TRBV29-1 with TRBJ1-1, with 10 bases that match TRBD1. CDR3 length: 13 amino acids. J was trimmed by 5 bases and V by 7 bases; bases with no gene match: 7. Looked up from germline, CDR1 is SQVTM and CDR2 is ANQGSEA. In DNA, the CDR3 is TGCAGCGCCTCCGGGACAGGGGAAACTGAAGCTTTCTTT. Translating gives CSASGTGETEAFF. Based on the CDR3 plus reference TRBV29-1 and TRBJ1-1, the full variable domain is SAVISQKPSRDICQRGTSLTIQCQVDSQVTMMFWYRQQPGQSLTLIATANQGSEATYESGFVIDKFPISRPNLTFSTLTVSNMSPEDSSIYLCSASGTGETEAFFGQGTRLTVV.

In its sample, this clonotype was seen a few times. V usage is TRBV20-1 and J usage is TRBJ2-5; a weak D match, TRBD2 (6 bases). The length of the CDR3 is 12 residues. CDR1 is DFQATT and CDR2 is SNEGSKA in the germline V gene (reference sequence). Deletions cut 6 bases from V and 2 bases from J, with 10 bases between. The CDR3 nucleotides are TGCAGTGCCGGAAGCGGGCAAGAGACCCAGTACTTC. Its translation is CSAGSGQETQYF.

The V and J genes are TRBV6-1 and TRBJ2-3; D unresolved. This CDR3 comprises 11 residues. Germline CDR1 and CDR2: MNHNS and SASEGT. V was shortened by 7 bases and J by 6 bases, with 8 bases between the two germline ends. DNA of the CDR3: TGTGCCAGCACCAAAGGGGATACGCAGTATTTT. Translated, it gives CASTKGDTQYF.

The CDR3, as DNA: TGCAGTGCTAGTGGGGGAAAGACCCAGTACTTC. As protein: CSASGGKTQYF. J is TRBJ2-4 and V is TRBV20-1; the D gene could be TRBD1 or TRBD2 (5 bases each). The J call is uncertain, as TRBJ2-5 better fits the DNA end. The CDR3 length is 11 residues. Per the germline V gene, CDR1 is DFQATT and CDR2 is SNEGSKA (reference sequence).

The chain carries TRBV7-3 and TRBJ2-1, with D perhaps TRBD1 (6 bases). In germline, CDR1 is SGHTA, CDR2 FQGTGA. This CDR3 contains 13 residues. With 5 bases removed from V and 6 bases from J, the gap between germline ends came to 11 bases. In DNA, the CDR3 is TGTGCCAGCAGCCCGGGACAAATCAATGAGCAGTTCTTC. As protein: CASSPGQINEQFF.

The chain uses TRBV5-5 and TRBJ1-4; 10 nucleotides agree with TRBD1. Germline lookup yields CDR1 SGHKS and CDR2 YYEKEE (reference sequence). J lost 6 bases, V lost 3 bases, and 2 bases had no gene match. The CDR3 is 14 amino acids. This CDR3 reads CASSSDRGDEKLFF. The DNA for the CDR3 is TGTGCCAGCAGCTCGGACAGGGGGGATGAAAAACTGTTTTTT.

This clonotype was observed a handful of times. V gene TRBV9 combines with J gene TRBJ2-3, with 8 bases matching TRBD2. Looked up from germline, CDR1 is SGDLS and CDR2 is YYNGEE. V shed 3 bases and J 2 bases; nucleotides not matched to a gene: 8. This CDR3 region has 16 residues. The CDR3 region has the DNA TGTGCCAGCAGCGGACGAGCGGGGGAAGCCACAGATACGCAGTATTTT. Its translation is CASSGRAGEATDTQYF.

The gene calls are TRBV5-1 and TRBJ2-3; the D is unclear. The V and J ends lost 5 bases and 1 base respectively, with 14 bases between them. The V gene's germline CDR1 is SGHRS and CDR2 YFSETQ. The CDR3 loop spans 15 amino acids. CDR3 in DNA: TGCGCCAGCAGTCGTAAACTCGAGGGCACAGATACGCAGTATTTT. It is translated as CASSRKLEGTDTQYF.

V usage is TRBV28 and J usage is TRBJ1-3; tentatively, D is TRBD1 (6 bases). Trimming left V 3 bases short and J 2 bases short, with 8 bases between. The CDR3 loop spans 14 amino acids. Germline V gene lookup returns CDR1 MDHEN and CDR2 SYDVKM. Here the CDR3 reads CASSFGGPGNTIYF. Written as DNA, the CDR3 is TGTGCCAGCAGTTTCGGGGGGCCTGGAAACACCATATATTTT.

J is TRBJ2-1 and V is TRBV12-3 or TRBV12-4; D possibly corresponds to TRBD1 (5 bases). CDR3 length equals 14 residues. V lost 8 bases to trimming and J lost 4 bases, with 15 bases between them. CDR3 sequence reads: CASGSVAGYNEQFF. In nucleotides, the CDR3 is TGTGCCAGCGGAAGTGTAGCAGGGTACAATGAGCAGTTCTTC.

This clonotype has a handful of counts. J is TRBJ2-3 and V is TRBV20-1; 8 bases fit TRBD2. The CDR3 loop spans 13 amino acids. V shed 7 bases, J shed 0 bases, and the junction held 3 bases outside the gene matches. CDR1 DFQATT and CDR2 SNEGSKA come from the germline V gene (reference sequence). This CDR3 is CSVAGGSTDTQYF. The CDR3, as DNA: TGCAGTGTTGCGGGGGGAAGCACAGATACGCAGTATTTT.